This entry features one T cell receptor beta chain sequence. Its antigen is still unknown. This sample was taken from a study of radiotherapy plus CTLA-4 blockade in lung cancer. Trimming removed 2 bases at V and 4 bases at J, with 12 bases between. The CDR3 totals 14 residues. Per germline, CDR1 SGHRS and CDR2 YFSETQ. Only in-frame clones appear in the TCRdb table, and some are missing; sequencing was by immunoSEQ multiplex PCR. The sample yields 86,000 or so clones, around 81% seen once. Regarding the study as a whole: Peripheral blood showed expansion of tumor-derived TCR clones after radiotherapy and ipilimumab.

Sample: peripheral blood, taken from a patient treated with radiotherapy plus ipilimumab. J is TRBJ2-5 and V is TRBV5-1, with D tentatively TRBD2 (5 bases). This clonotype was sampled from a human donor with non-small cell lung cancer who had a partial response to radiotherapy plus ipilimumab. Some clones in this sample may be carry-over from other donors' samples. CDR3 in DNA: TGCGCCAGCAGCTTCGAGGGTCAGAGAGAGACCCAGTACTTC. Its translation: CASSFEGQRETQYF.